The 21 T cell receptor beta chains listed next were all sequenced from one sample in a study of CD8 T cells in Susac syndrome. 0.5 to 1 ug RNA was reverse transcribed with random hexamers. TCRdb re-called the immunoSEQ multiplex PCR reads with MiXCR, one entry per CDR3 protein. The profile shows around 300,000 distinct CDR3 sequences, 89% of them singletons. The source material was CD8+ T cells from PBMCs. These receptors all stem from a human donor with multiple sclerosis.

A remark on this clonotype: The conserved phenylalanine or tryptophan is not found at the CDR3 terminus, so this likely reflects a read error. The V and J genes are TRBV5-4 and TRBJ1-1; D is undetermined. The CDR3 has 12 amino acids. Trimming cost V 0 bases and J 7 bases, with 7 bases left between them. Germline V lookup: CDR1 SGHNT, CDR2 YYREEE (reference sequence). DNA for the CDR3: TGTGCCAGCAGCTTGGGGTCGGGTGAAGCTTTCCTT. Translated, it gives CASSLGSGEAFL.

This rearrangement joins TRBV7-6 to TRBJ2-1; D is perhaps TRBD2 (5 bases). The CDR3 is 12 residues long. Germline V CDR1 and CDR2: SGHVS, FNYEAQ. The germline V and J ends were trimmed by 7 bases and 10 bases, with 14 bases remaining between them. CDR3: CASIITGKEQFF. CDR3 sequence (DNA): TGTGCCAGCATCATAACGGGGAAGGAGCAGTTCTTC.

The chain couples TRBV29-1 to TRBJ1-5; 12 positions match TRBD1. The germline CDR1 and CDR2 sequences are SQVTM and ANQGSEA. V shed 1 base, J shed 0 bases, and the junction held 10 bases outside the gene matches. The CDR3 has 19 residues. CDR3 bases: TGCAGCGTTGAAGCAAGGGACAGGGGGCGCGAATATAGCAATCAGCCCCAGCATTTT. Amino acids: CSVEARDRGREYSNQPQHF.

V usage is TRBV25-1 and J usage is TRBJ2-7; D gene ambiguous. The CDR3 totals 13 residues. V lost 5 bases and J lost 1, with 9 bases in between. Germline lookup yields CDR1 MGHDK and CDR2 SYGVNS. The CDR3 bases are TGTGCCAGCAGTTGGGAACCTTCCTACGAGCAGTACTTC. Translated, it gives CASSWEPSYEQYF.

Details on this clonotype: The junction does not match germline at one end; this may be a read error. The chain employs TRBV7-7 and TRBJ2-1, with 12 bases identical to TRBD2. Germline V gene sequence: CDR1 SSHAT, CDR2 FNYEAQ (reference sequence). The CDR3 is 16 amino acids. The CDR3 here is CASSLVLAGGYNEQFF. CDR3 sequence (DNA): TGTGCTAGCAGCTTAGTACTAGCGGGGGGCTACAATGAGCAGTTCTTC.

This clonotype has only a few counts. The chain links TRBV24-1 to TRBJ1-5; perhaps TRBD1 as D (5 bases). The CDR3 extends over 15 amino acids. Between the trimmed V and J ends, which lost 2 bases and 0 bases, there was a span of 7 bases. Germline CDR1 is KGHDR and CDR2 is SFDVKD. The CDR3 DNA reads as TGTGCCACCAGTGATTCGCAGGGTAGCAATCAGCCCCAGCATTTT. Protein: CATSDSQGSNQPQHF.

This clonotype was observed once. This rearrangement joins TRBV6-1 to TRBJ1-5, with 7 bases matching TRBD1. The CDR3 is 15 amino acids. Per germline, CDR1 MNHNS and CDR2 SASEGT. The V segment lost 6 bases and the J segment 0 bases; nucleotides outside the gene matches: 5. Written as DNA, the CDR3 is TGTGCCAGCAGGGGGGACAGCCATAGCAATCAGCCCCAGCATTTT. Its translation: CASRGDSHSNQPQHF.

This clonotype has just a few counts. The chain links TRBV9 to TRBJ2-1; unclear D gene. Germline values: CDR1 SGDLS, CDR2 YYNGEE. CDR3 length equals 11 residues. The ends were cut back, 2 bases at V and 9 bases at J, with 6 bases in the middle. CDR3 nucleotides: TGTGCCAGCAGCGTTGGCTCTGAGCAGTTCTTC. Its protein is CASSVGSEQFF.

With respect to this clonotype: One end of the junction varies from germline; a read error may be responsible. In nucleotides, the CDR3 is TGTGCTAGCAGCTTGATGTTGAACACTGAAGCTTTCTTT. Its protein product is CASSLMLNTEAFF. The chain links TRBV7-7 to TRBJ1-1; D gene uncertain. The CDR3 loop spans 13 amino acids. Germline CDR1 is SSHAT and CDR2 is FNYEAQ (reference sequence).

The chain is built from TRBV12-3 or TRBV12-4 and TRBJ2-5; 9 bases align to TRBD1. V shed 7 bases and J 4 bases; nucleotides not matched to a gene: 13. CDR3 size: 16 residues. The CDR3 DNA reads as TGTGCCAGCACCGGACTAGGACAGGGGTTTGCAGAGACCCAGTACTTC. This translates into CASTGLGQGFAETQYF.

This clonotype was recorded once. This chain uses TRBV3-1 with TRBJ2-1; D unresolved. Germline values: CDR1 LGHDT, CDR2 YNNKEL (reference sequence). The CDR3 consists of 13 residues. Trimming cost V 4 bases and J 10 bases, with 14 bases left between them. CDR3: CASSPRYLQEQFF. CDR3 coding DNA: TGTGCCAGCAGCCCCCGATACCTGCAAGAGCAGTTCTTC.

The J gene is TRBJ2-3, the V gene TRBV20-1; D possibly corresponds to TRBD1 (6 bases). V shed 8 bases and J shed 3 bases, with 21 bases lying between them. The CDR3 loop spans 15 amino acids. Germline V lookup: CDR1 DFQATT, CDR2 SNEGSKA (reference sequence). For the CDR3, the DNA is TGCAGTTATTATTACAGACAGGCGGGTACAGATACGCAGTATTTT. It is translated as CSYYYRQAGTDTQYF.

The V call is TRBV7-2, the J call TRBJ2-1; 8 bases are shared with TRBD2. Germline values: CDR1 SGHTA, CDR2 FQGNSA. There are 16 residues in the CDR3. V shed 5 bases, J shed 0 bases, and the junction held 6 bases outside the gene matches. The CDR3 region is CASSPRGESSYNEQFF. The CDR3 DNA sequence: TGTGCCAGCAGCCCGCGGGGGGAGAGCTCCTACAATGAGCAGTTCTTC.

The chain recombines TRBV9 with TRBJ2-2; the match to TRBD1 covers 8 bases. Germline assignment: CDR1 SGDLS and CDR2 YYNGEE. The CDR3 spans 14 residues. The ends lost 5 bases at V and 4 bases at J; junction bases unmatched: 4. The CDR3 is CASSGQGGTGELFF. The CDR3 DNA follows: TGTGCCAGCAGTGGACAGGGTGGCACCGGGGAGCTGTTTTTT. The variable domain in full, completed from reference TRBV9 and TRBJ2-2, reads DSGVTQTPKHLITATGQRVTLRCSPRSGDLSVYWYQQSLDQGLQFLIQYYNGEERAKGNILERFSAQQFPDLHSELNLSSLELGDSALYFCASSGQGGTGELFFGEGSRLTVL.

V gene TRBV6-2 or TRBV6-3 combines with J gene TRBJ2-3, with 9 bases identical to TRBD2. Germline-derived CDR1 and CDR2 are MNHEY and SVGEGT. This CDR3 has 15 residues. J gave up 2 bases and V 4 bases, and 4 bases lay outside the gene matches. The chain's CDR3 is CASSSGGRDTDTQYF. CDR3 DNA sequence: TGTGCCAGCAGTTCGGGCGGGAGGGACACAGATACGCAGTATTTT.

The rearrangement joins TRBV19 to TRBJ2-1, with D perhaps matching TRBD2 (6 bases). Germline CDR1 and CDR2: LNHDA and SQIVND (reference sequence). V was clipped by 5 bases and J by 4 bases, with 9 bases between them. This CDR3 region has 13 residues. CDR3 in DNA: TGTGCCAGTAGTTGGGGGGTATACAATGAGCAGTTCTTC. Its protein product is CASSWGVYNEQFF. The full variable domain, with the rest looked up from reference TRBV19 and TRBJ2-1, is DGGITQSPKYLFRKEGQNVTLSCEQNLNHDAMYWYRQDPGQGLRLIYYSQIVNDFQKGDIAEGYSVSREKKESFPLTVTSAQKNPTAFYLCASSWGVYNEQFFGPGTRLTVL.

This sequence joins TRBV21-1 and TRBJ1-1; whether TRBD1, the table's D call, matches the DNA was not checked. TRBV21-1 is an annotated pseudogene. This CDR3 has 14 residues. The CDR3 DNA reads as TGTGCCAGCAGCAAACCGGACAGGGACCCTGAAGCTTTCTTT. Translating it yields CASSKPDRDPEAFF.

This sequence joins TRBV7-3 and TRBJ2-3; D is unclear. The ends were cut back, 4 bases at V and 3 bases at J, with 11 bases in the middle. CDR1 and CDR2 (germline): SGHTA, FQGTGA. The CDR3 is made up of 14 amino acids. The CDR3 loop reads CASSSTRRTDTQYF. The DNA for the CDR3 is TGTGCCAGCAGCTCCACCAGGCGGACAGATACGCAGTATTTT.

The V gene is TRBV7-3, the J gene TRBJ2-3, with 12 bases identical to TRBD2. CDR1 SGHTA and CDR2 FQGTGA come from the germline V gene. The junction had 5 bases not matched to a gene; V was cut back by 5 bases and J by 2 bases. The CDR3 has 16 residues. CDR3 sequence reads: CASSAGLAGFTDTQYF. As DNA, the CDR3 is TGTGCCAGCAGCGCGGGACTAGCGGGTTTCACAGATACGCAGTATTTT.

The CDR3 protein is CASSKGTSGGHNEQFF. The CDR3 nucleotides are TGTGCCAGCAGCAAAGGGACTAGCGGGGGTCACAATGAGCAGTTCTTC. V usage is TRBV27 and J usage is TRBJ2-1, with 14 bases identical to TRBD2. Germline values: CDR1 MNHEY, CDR2 SMNVEV (reference sequence). Unmatched junction bases numbered 6, after V lost 6 bases and J lost 5 bases. The CDR3 is 16 residues long.

This clonotype has just one count. This sequence joins TRBV27 and TRBJ2-3; D ambiguous. This CDR3 is built from 12 residues. Trimming took off 7 bases at V and 6 bases at J, with 11 bases between the two ends. CDR1 is MNHEY and CDR2 is SMNVEV in the germline V gene (reference sequence). The CDR3 DNA reads TGTGCCAGCAAAAAGGGTTCGGATACGCAGTATTTT. The encoded protein is CASKKGSDTQYF.